This passage covers 27 T cell receptor beta chains from one sample sequenced in a study of T-cell reconstitution after alpha-beta-depleted transplantation in children. Unique molecular identifiers were used in preparing the TCRbeta library. TCRdb reprocessed the PCR reads with MiXCR, giving one entry per CDR3 protein. The data contain some 300,000 distinct CDR3 sequences, roughly 8.2% of them seen just once; the ten biggest clones take up approximately 9%. Study-level points and caveats: The main origin of T-cell counts and diversity one year after transplant was newly produced T cells.

These receptors' antigens are unknown. Sample: peripheral blood, taken 360 days after TCRalphabeta/CD19-depleted stem cell transplant. These receptors all stem from a female patient aged 2-15 years who had a stem cell transplant for Fanconi anemia, so the T cells may come from the graft donor.

This rearrangement joins TRBV12-3 or TRBV12-4 to TRBJ1-1; TRBD1 agrees at 9 bases. J lost 1 base, V lost 5 bases, and 5 bases had no gene match. The CDR3 has 15 amino acids. In DNA, the CDR3 is TGTGCCAGCAGTCCACAGGACAGGGGGAACACTGAAGCTTTCTTT. It encodes CASSPQDRGNTEAFF.

This clonotype has more than one count but fewer than ten. The rearrangement joins TRBV4-1 to TRBJ2-7; maybe TRBD1 (5 bases). CDR3 length: 15 residues. CDR1 is MGHRA and CDR2 is YSYEKL in the germline V gene. The V gene lost 0 bases and the J gene lost 1 base, with 10 bases spanning the gap. CDR3 nucleotide sequence: TGCGCCAGCAGCCAAGAGACAGCCTCGTCCTACGAGCAGTACTTC. Translation gives CASSQETASSYEQYF.

This clonotype was detected a few times. This chain links TRBV6-5 with TRBJ2-7; unclear D gene. Trimming pared 4 bases from V and 4 bases from J, leaving 20 bases between. The CDR3 extends over 16 amino acids. CDR1 is MNHEY, CDR2 SVGAGI, per germline. The CDR3 protein is CASSFFIPLRPYEQYF. The CDR3 region has the DNA TGTGCCAGCAGTTTCTTCATCCCGCTGAGGCCTTACGAGCAGTACTTC.

This clonotype was counted at least ten times. The chain carries TRBV3-1 and TRBJ1-4, with 7 bases that match TRBD1. CDR1 is LGHDT, CDR2 YNNKEL, per germline (reference sequence). Losses at the gene ends were 1 base for V and 10 bases for J; bases not matched to a gene: 6. This CDR3 region has 14 residues. DNA for the CDR3: TGTGCCAGCAGCCAAGTGGGGCAGGGGGTAAAACTGTTTTTT. Protein product: CASSQVGQGVKLFF.

This clonotype was counted ten times or more. The CDR3: CASSLGGAADTQYF. CDR3 DNA sequence: TGTGCCAGCAGTTTAGGGGGCGCAGCAGATACGCAGTATTTT. The chain uses TRBV28 and TRBJ2-3; D possibly corresponds to TRBD1 (6 bases). The CDR3 has 14 amino acids. Germline assignment: CDR1 MDHEN and CDR2 SYDVKM. Trimming pared 2 bases from V and 4 bases from J, leaving 10 bases between.

This clonotype occurred a few times. The rearrangement uses TRBV12-3 or TRBV12-4 and TRBJ1-1, with 7 bases identical to TRBD1. V was clipped by 5 bases and J by 5 bases; unmatched bases: 11. This CDR3 is 15 amino acids long. The CDR3 sequence is CASSRGLTGWTEAFF. CDR3 DNA: TGTGCCAGCAGTAGGGGCCTGACAGGGTGGACTGAAGCTTTCTTT.

In its sample, this clonotype was seen a few times. The chain couples TRBV28 to TRBJ1-1; D is undetermined. The CDR3 sequence is 13 residues long. Germline V gene lookup returns CDR1 MDHEN and CDR2 SYDVKM. The V end was cut by 5 bases, the J end by 2 bases, with 9 bases between. The CDR3 nucleotides are TGTGCCAGCAGTCCCCTCCCTAACACTGAAGCTTTCTTT. It specifies CASSPLPNTEAFF.

This clonotype has a count of ten or more. The rearrangement joins TRBV28 to TRBJ2-5; 8 bases are shared with TRBD1. This CDR3 comprises 14 residues. The ends lost 11 bases at V and 3 bases at J; junction bases unmatched: 11. The germline CDR1 and CDR2 sequences are MDHEN and SYDVKM. DNA of the CDR3: TGTGCCTCTTACCCTACAGGGGGTGAAGAGACCCAGTACTTC. Translating gives CASYPTGGEETQYF.

This clonotype has more than one count but fewer than ten. The V call is TRBV5-1, the J call TRBJ1-1; D might be TRBD1 (6 bases). V was clipped by 6 bases and J by 4 bases, with 19 bases between them. Looked up from germline, CDR1 is SGHRS and CDR2 is YFSETQ. The CDR3 runs to 15 residues. CDR3 sequence reads: CASTETGARFTEAFF. CDR3 nucleotide sequence: TGCGCCAGCACCGAGACGGGGGCCCGTTTCACTGAAGCTTTCTTT.

This clonotype was seen at least ten times. The chain couples TRBV5-1 to TRBJ2-1; TRBD2 matches at 7 bases. J lost 3 bases, V lost 0 bases, and 15 bases had no gene match. There are 19 residues in the CDR3. Germline V CDR1 and CDR2: SGHRS, YFSETQ. The CDR3 DNA follows: TGCGCCAGCAGCTTGGGGTCGGGAGGAAGCTTATATGACTACAATGAGCAGTTCTTC. This translates into CASSLGSGGSLYDYNEQFF.

This clonotype was seen many times. V is TRBV12-3 or TRBV12-4 and J is TRBJ2-6; D unclear. The CDR3 is 13 amino acids. The V end was cut by 8 bases, the J end by 0 bases, with 5 bases between. The CDR3 region has the DNA TGTGCCAGCCAGAGCTCTGGGGCCAACGTCCTGACTTTC. Protein: CASQSSGANVLTF.

This clonotype has at least ten counts. The chain employs TRBV6-5 and TRBJ2-1; 8 bases fit TRBD1. This CDR3 contains 16 residues. The germline CDR1 and CDR2 sequences are MNHEY and SVGAGI. V shed 5 bases and J 2 bases; nucleotides not matched to a gene: 8. CDR3 DNA sequence: TGTGCCAGCAGTCCCCGGACAGGGATGGCCTACAATGAGCAGTTCTTC. This codes for CASSPRTGMAYNEQFF.

Ten or more counts support this clonotype. This sequence joins TRBV7-9 and TRBJ2-5; D uncertain. V gave up 5 bases and J gave up 0 bases, with 13 bases separating them. Germline CDR1 SEHNR, CDR2 FQNEAQ (reference sequence). CDR3 length: 15 amino acids. The CDR3 coding sequence is TGTGCCAGCAGCAGCAGGCTGCTGTACCAAGAGACCCAGTACTTC. The encoded protein is CASSSRLLYQETQYF.

The chain has TRBV5-1 and TRBJ2-1; 12 bases agree with TRBD2. The CDR3 covers 19 residues. The V segment lost 1 base and the J segment 8 bases; nucleotides outside the gene matches: 16. Germline CDR1 is SGHRS and CDR2 is YFSETQ. The CDR3: CASSLYPSGGARGTDEQFF. The CDR3 DNA sequence: TGCGCCAGCAGCTTGTACCCTAGCGGGGGGGCTCGGGGGACGGATGAGCAGTTCTTC.

J is TRBJ2-3 and V is TRBV29-1; 7 nucleotides align to TRBD2. V was pared by 2 bases and J by 0 bases, with 5 bases of the junction left unmatched. This CDR3 has 15 residues. Germline V gene sequence: CDR1 SQVTM, CDR2 ANQGSEA. CDR3 DNA sequence: TGCAGCGTTGAATACGGGGGGACTAGCACAGATACGCAGTATTTT. This sequence encodes CSVEYGGTSTDTQYF.

This clonotype was seen many times. The chain uses TRBV5-1 and TRBJ2-3, with TRBD2 identical over 11 bases. The CDR3 covers 17 residues. The V segment lost 0 bases and the J segment 5 bases; nucleotides outside the gene matches: 8. Per germline, CDR1 SGHRS and CDR2 YFSETQ. In nucleotides, the CDR3 is TGCGCCAGCAGCTTGGTACTAGCGGGAGCCCGAGGAGATACGCAGTATTTT. It yields the protein CASSLVLAGARGDTQYF.

This clonotype was detected ten times or more. CDR3 protein: CASSPRVAGGLLGETQYF. CDR3 DNA: TGTGCCAGCAGCCCTAGAGTAGCGGGAGGGCTTTTGGGGGAGACCCAGTACTTC. The chain recombines TRBV9 with TRBJ2-5; 11 nucleotides line up with TRBD2. Germline lookup yields CDR1 SGDLS and CDR2 YYNGEE. The trim removed 4 bases at V and 5 bases at J, leaving 16 bases unmatched. The CDR3 spans 18 residues. The full variable domain, completed using reference TRBV9 and TRBJ2-5, is DSGVTQTPKHLITATGQRVTLRCSPRSGDLSVYWYQQSLDQGLQFLIQYYNGEERAKGNILERFSAQQFPDLHSELNLSSLELGDSALYFCASSPRVAGGLLGETQYFGPGTRLLVL.

The rearrangement links TRBV20-1 to TRBJ2-5; D is uncertain. The CDR3 loop spans 12 amino acids. V lost 0 bases, J lost 5 bases, and 7 bases lay in between. Germline lookup yields CDR1 DFQATT and CDR2 SNEGSKA (reference sequence). This CDR3 reads CSARDDLETQYF. In DNA form, the CDR3 reads TGCAGTGCTAGAGATGATTTGGAGACCCAGTACTTC.

This clonotype was seen at least ten times. V and J are TRBV4-2 and TRBJ1-2, with D uncertain. V lost 0 bases to trimming and J lost 0 bases, with 2 bases between them. Germline assignment: CDR1 LGHNA and CDR2 YNFKEQ. The CDR3 runs to 13 residues. The CDR3 spells CASSQESNYGYTF. DNA for the CDR3: TGTGCCAGCAGCCAAGAATCTAACTATGGCTACACCTTC.

This chain joins TRBV28 and TRBJ1-1; no clear D. Germline loops: CDR1 MDHEN, CDR2 SYDVKM. The CDR3 is 12 residues long. Trimming removed 3 bases from V and 9 bases from J, with 11 bases in between. CDR3 bases: TGTGCCAGCAGTTTTCGACTAGGGCAAGCTTTCTTT. Residues: CASSFRLGQAFF.

This clonotype was counted between two and nine times. V is TRBV20-1 and J is TRBJ1-2; 7 positions agree with TRBD1. CDR1 is DFQATT and CDR2 is SNEGSKA in the germline V gene (reference sequence). Trimming took 4 bases from V and 4 from J; bases not matched to a gene: 6. There are 13 residues in the CDR3. CDR3 amino acids: CSATETGPYGYTF. The DNA of the CDR3 is TGCAGTGCTACCGAGACAGGGCCCTATGGCTACACCTTC.

The chain has TRBV19 and TRBJ2-3; 10 nucleotides align to TRBD2. Germline V gene sequence: CDR1 LNHDA, CDR2 SQIVND (reference sequence). The CDR3 loop spans 15 amino acids. The J segment lost 6 bases and the V segment lost 5 bases, leaving 8 bases of the junction unmatched. CDR3 loop: CASSPPSGGPDTQYF. The CDR3, as DNA: TGTGCCAGTAGTCCTCCTAGCGGGGGCCCGGATACGCAGTATTTT.

This clonotype was detected only a few times. The rearrangement uses TRBV27 and TRBJ1-1, with unresolved D. The V end lost 4 bases, the J end lost 6 bases, and 6 bases lay between the germline ends. The CDR3 totals 11 residues. CDR1 MNHEY and CDR2 SMNVEV come from the germline V gene (reference sequence). Here the CDR3 DNA reads TGTGCCAGCAGTTCCGGATCTGAAGCTTTCTTT. Residues: CASSSGSEAFF.

This clonotype was seen at least ten times. CDR3 nucleotide sequence: TGTGCCAGCACACTTGTCAGGGGCTTTAAAGAAAAACTGTTTTTT. Translation gives CASTLVRGFKEKLFF. The V and J genes are TRBV12-3 or TRBV12-4 and TRBJ1-4, with D perhaps matching TRBD1 (6 bases). The ends were cut back, 7 bases at V and 8 bases at J, with 20 bases in the middle. CDR3 length: 15 amino acids.

The chain carries TRBV18 and TRBJ2-6; unclear D gene. The CDR3 sequence is 12 residues long. Trimming removed 2 bases at V and 8 bases at J, with 4 bases between. Per germline, CDR1 KGHSH and CDR2 LQKENI. CDR3 amino acids: CASSPGPNVLTF. The CDR3 nucleotides are TGTGCCAGCTCACCAGGGCCCAACGTCCTGACTTTC. The variable domain in full, with the rest retrieved from reference TRBV18 and TRBJ2-6, is NAGVMQNPRHLVRRRGQEARLRCSPMKGHSHVYWYRQLPEEGLKFMVYLQKENIIDESGMPKERFSAEFPKEGPSILRIQQVVRGDSAAYFCASSPGPNVLTFGAGSRLTVL.

This clonotype was detected many times. The chain uses TRBV28 and TRBJ2-7; a possible D gene is TRBD1 (6 bases). The CDR3 is made up of 18 amino acids. CDR1 and CDR2 (germline): MDHEN, SYDVKM. Trimming stripped 4 bases from V and 4 bases from J, with 26 bases between. The CDR3: CASSSEDRSGHRLYEQYV. DNA for the CDR3: TGTGCCAGCAGTTCCGAGGACAGAAGCGGACATAGACTTTACGAGCAGTACGTC.

The V call is TRBV2, the J call TRBJ1-1; 9 bases map to TRBD1. Trimming cost V 6 bases and J 3 bases; bases outside gene matches: 5. The CDR3 runs 14 residues. Per germline, CDR1 SNHLY and CDR2 FYNNEI. The CDR3 coding sequence is TGTGCCAGCAGCCCTCGGACAGGGGACACTGAAGCTTTCTTT. This sequence encodes CASSPRTGDTEAFF.